What follows describes a single T cell receptor beta chain. Its cognate antigen is unknown. The data were taken from a study of human versus mouse CDR3 diversity and MHC coevolution. Study conclusions and caveats: Most of the three human donors had the lowest clonal inequality.

The protocol was immunoSEQ multiplex PCR, while the TCRdb copy is restricted to in-frame clones and leaves out a portion. The sample has roughly 86,000 clones; 93% are singletons. The CDR3 length is 11 residues. The V gene lost 6 bases and the J gene lost 8 bases, with 13 bases spanning the gap. Germline-derived CDR1 and CDR2 are SQVTM and ANQGSEA. The receptor was isolated from a person aged 25-75 years in good health. The sequencing sample was made of naive CD4+ T cells from blood. Subset given: CD45RO-negative CD62L-positive naive CD4 T cells. V and J are TRBV29-1 and TRBJ1-2; D gene uncertain. The CDR3 spells CSVTESRGYTF. The CDR3 nucleotides are TGCAGCGTAACAGAAAGCCGGGGCTACACCTTC.